This passage covers 6 T cell receptor beta chains from one sample sequenced in a study of OX40 agonist ivuxolimab in advanced cancers. The assay was immunoSEQ multiplex PCR, and TCRdb's table has in-frame clones only and misses some. This table holds some 86,000 clones, about 90% found once. Sequenced material: CD4+ or CD8+ T cells sorted from blood, taken in a trial of the OX40 agonist ivuxolimab. The source of these receptors is an adult with an advanced solid tumor such as melanoma, head and neck, liver or kidney cancer.

The chain carries TRBV19 and TRBJ2-1, with D unclear. The germline V gene encodes CDR1 LNHDA and CDR2 SQIVND (reference sequence). Trimming removed 6 bases at V and 5 bases at J, with 11 bases between. The CDR3 is made up of 13 amino acids. The CDR3 loop reads CASSTQVNNEQFF. CDR3 nucleotides: TGTGCCAGTAGCACCCAGGTGAACAATGAGCAGTTCTTC.

The J gene is TRBJ2-2, the V gene TRBV5-6; D is unresolved. CDR3 length: 11 amino acids. Germline CDR1 is SGHDT and CDR2 is YYEEEE. Trimming removed 7 bases from V and 8 bases from J, with 9 bases in between. For the CDR3, the DNA is TGTGCCAGCTCGTATAGAGGGGAGCTGTTTTTT. This gives the protein CASSYRGELFF.

The CDR3 DNA reads TGTGCCAGCAGTTTAGAGTGGAGTGGGAACATTCAGTACTTC. Its translation is CASSLEWSGNIQYF. V usage is TRBV6-5 and J usage is TRBJ2-4, with D unresolved. CDR1 is MNHEY and CDR2 is SVGAGI in the germline V gene. V was trimmed by 4 bases and J by 7 bases, leaving 14 bases between them. The CDR3 extends over 14 amino acids.

The chain is built from TRBV10-1 and TRBJ1-1, with TRBD1 as a possible D gene (6 bases). Trimming left V 0 bases short and J 10 bases short, with 15 bases between. This CDR3 comprises 14 residues. Germline V CDR1 and CDR2: WNHNN, SYGVQD (reference sequence). This chain's CDR3 is CASSESNRVDGAFF. CDR3 DNA: TGCGCCAGCAGTGAGTCGAACAGGGTTGATGGAGCTTTCTTT.

The CDR3 DNA reads TGCGCCAGCAGCCAAGATCATGAAGCTTTCTTT. It yields the protein CASSQDHEAFF. This rearrangement joins TRBV4-1 to TRBJ1-1; D is unresolved. Germline V lookup: CDR1 MGHRA, CDR2 YSYEKL. V lost 0 bases, J lost 7 bases, and 3 bases lay in between. The CDR3 is 11 residues long.

The V and J genes are TRBV6-1 and TRBJ2-1; TRBD2 aligns across 10 bases. The CDR3 consists of 14 residues. Germline V CDR1 and CDR2: MNHNS, SASEGT. V shed 6 bases, J shed 7 bases, and the junction held 6 bases outside the gene matches. The CDR3 sequence is CASSPSGRGNEQFF. The CDR3 nucleotides are TGTGCCAGCAGCCCTAGCGGGAGAGGAAATGAGCAGTTCTTC.